This section outlines one T cell receptor beta chain sequence together with its context. Only in-frame clones appear in the TCRdb table, and some are missing; sequencing was by immunoSEQ multiplex PCR. The data hold 250,000 to 350,000 clones, with roughly 80% observed a single time. Seattle patients were enrolled while actively infected and followed longitudinally. This CDR3 is 19 amino acids long. These data are taken from a study of blood T cell repertoires in COVID-19. This sequence originates from a person aged 65-85 years with COVID-19, enrolled during active disease. V is TRBV21-1 and J is TRBJ1-5; the D segment call TRBD1 is taken from the table without a DNA check. TRBV21-1 counts as a pseudogene. The sample comprised peripheral blood. The CDR3: CASSPFPGTERYSNQPQHF. The CDR3, as DNA: TGTGCCAGCAGCCCCTTTCCCGGGACAGAGAGATATAGCAATCAGCCCCAGCATTTT.